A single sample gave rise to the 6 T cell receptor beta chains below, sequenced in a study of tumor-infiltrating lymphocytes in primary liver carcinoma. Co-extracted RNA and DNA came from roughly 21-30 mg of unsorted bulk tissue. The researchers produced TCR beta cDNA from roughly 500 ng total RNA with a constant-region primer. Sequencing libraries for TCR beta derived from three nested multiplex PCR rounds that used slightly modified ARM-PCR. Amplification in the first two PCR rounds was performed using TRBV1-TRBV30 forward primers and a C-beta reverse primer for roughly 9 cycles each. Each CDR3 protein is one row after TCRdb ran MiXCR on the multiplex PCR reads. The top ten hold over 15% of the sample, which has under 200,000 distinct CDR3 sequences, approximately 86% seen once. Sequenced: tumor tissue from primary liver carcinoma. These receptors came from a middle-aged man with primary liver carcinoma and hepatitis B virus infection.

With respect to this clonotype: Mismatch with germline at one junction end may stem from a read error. The CDR3 coding sequence is TGCGCCAGCAGGGGAGTAGCGAGGGCTCCGGCGTTGACAGATACGCACTATTTT. Amino acids: CASRGVARAPALTDTHYF. The chain has TRBV5-1 and TRBJ2-3, with D tentatively TRBD1 or TRBD2 (5 bases each). In germline, CDR1 is SGHRS, CDR2 YFSETQ. This CDR3 is 18 amino acids long.

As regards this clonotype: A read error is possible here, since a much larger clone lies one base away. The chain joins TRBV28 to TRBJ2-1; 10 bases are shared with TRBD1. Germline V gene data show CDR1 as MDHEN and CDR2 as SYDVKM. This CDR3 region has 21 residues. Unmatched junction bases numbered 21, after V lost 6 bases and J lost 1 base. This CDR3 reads CASSLFRGQGSLPRSYNEQFF. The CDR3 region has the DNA TGTGCCAGCAGCCTATTCCGGGGACAGGGGTCCCTCCCTAGATCCTACAATGAGCAGTTCTTC.

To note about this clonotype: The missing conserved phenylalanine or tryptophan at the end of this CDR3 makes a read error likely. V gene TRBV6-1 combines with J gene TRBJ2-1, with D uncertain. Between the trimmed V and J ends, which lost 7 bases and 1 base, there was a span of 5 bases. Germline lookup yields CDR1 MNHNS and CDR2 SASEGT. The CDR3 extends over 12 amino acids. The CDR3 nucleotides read TGTGCCAGCACTCCGTCCTACAATGAGCAGTTCTTA. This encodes CASTPSYNEQFL.

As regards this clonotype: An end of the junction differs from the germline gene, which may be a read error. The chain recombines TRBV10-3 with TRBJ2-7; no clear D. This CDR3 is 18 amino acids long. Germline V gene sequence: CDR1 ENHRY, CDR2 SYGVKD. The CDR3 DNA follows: TGTCCCATCAGTGAGTCGGTCCAGCCGGTCCGTAGAGCATACGAGCAGTACTTC. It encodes CPISESVQPVRRAYEQYF.

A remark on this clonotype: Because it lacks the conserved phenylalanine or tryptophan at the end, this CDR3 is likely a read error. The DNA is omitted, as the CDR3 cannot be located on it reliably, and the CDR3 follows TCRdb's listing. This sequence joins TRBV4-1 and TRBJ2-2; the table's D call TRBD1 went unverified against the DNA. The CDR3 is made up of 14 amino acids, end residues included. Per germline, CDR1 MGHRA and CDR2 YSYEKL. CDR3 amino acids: CASSGRGNAGELFS.

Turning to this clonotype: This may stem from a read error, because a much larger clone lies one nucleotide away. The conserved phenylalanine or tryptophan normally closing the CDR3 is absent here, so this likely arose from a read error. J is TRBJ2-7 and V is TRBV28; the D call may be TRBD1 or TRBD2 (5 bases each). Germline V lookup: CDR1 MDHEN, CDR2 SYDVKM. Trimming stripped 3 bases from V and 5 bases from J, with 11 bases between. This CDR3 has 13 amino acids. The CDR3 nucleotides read TGTGCCAGCAGTTTGGGGGTACCCCACGAGCAGTACTCC. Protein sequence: CASSLGVPHEQYS.